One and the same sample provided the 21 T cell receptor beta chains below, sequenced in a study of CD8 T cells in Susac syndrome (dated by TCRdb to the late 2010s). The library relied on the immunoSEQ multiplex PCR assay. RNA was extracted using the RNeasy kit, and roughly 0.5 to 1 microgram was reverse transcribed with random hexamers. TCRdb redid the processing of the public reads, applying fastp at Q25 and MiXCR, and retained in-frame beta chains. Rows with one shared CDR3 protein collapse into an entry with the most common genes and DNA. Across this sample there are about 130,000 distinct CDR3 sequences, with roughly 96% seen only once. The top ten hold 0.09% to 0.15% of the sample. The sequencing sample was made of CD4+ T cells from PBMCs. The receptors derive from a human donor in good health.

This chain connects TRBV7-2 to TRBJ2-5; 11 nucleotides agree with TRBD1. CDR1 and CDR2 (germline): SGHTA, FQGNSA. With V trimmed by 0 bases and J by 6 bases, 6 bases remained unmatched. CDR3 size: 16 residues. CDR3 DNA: TGTGCCAGCAGCTTAGCCGGGACAGGGGGTTTAAAGACCCAGTACTTC. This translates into CASSLAGTGGLKTQYF.

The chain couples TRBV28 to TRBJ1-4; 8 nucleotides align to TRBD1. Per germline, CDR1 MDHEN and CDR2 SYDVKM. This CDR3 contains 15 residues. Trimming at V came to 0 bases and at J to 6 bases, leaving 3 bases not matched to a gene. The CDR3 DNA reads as TGTGCCAGCAGTTTATGGCCGGGACAGGATGAAAAACTGTTTTTT. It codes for CASSLWPGQDEKLFF.

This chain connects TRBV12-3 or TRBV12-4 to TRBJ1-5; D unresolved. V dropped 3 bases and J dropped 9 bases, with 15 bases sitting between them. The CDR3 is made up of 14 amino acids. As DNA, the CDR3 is TGTGCCAGCAGTTTCCAGGCGTCGGGGTGGCCCCAGCATTTT. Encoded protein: CASSFQASGWPQHF.

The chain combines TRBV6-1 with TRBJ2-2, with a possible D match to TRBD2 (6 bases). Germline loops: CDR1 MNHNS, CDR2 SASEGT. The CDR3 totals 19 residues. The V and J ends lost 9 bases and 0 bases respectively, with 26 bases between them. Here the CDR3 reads CASQRTRGALQSNTGELFF. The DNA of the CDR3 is TGTGCCAGTCAACGCACGCGGGGCGCCCTCCAATCGAACACCGGGGAGCTGTTTTTT.

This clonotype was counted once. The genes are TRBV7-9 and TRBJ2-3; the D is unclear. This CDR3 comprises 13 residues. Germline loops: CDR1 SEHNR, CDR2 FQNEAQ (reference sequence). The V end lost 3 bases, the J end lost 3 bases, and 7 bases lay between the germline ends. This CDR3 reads CASSFPGTDTQYF. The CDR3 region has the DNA TGTGCCAGCAGCTTCCCTGGTACAGATACGCAGTATTTT. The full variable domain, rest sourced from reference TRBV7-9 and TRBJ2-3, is DTGVSQNPRHKITKRGQNVTFRCDPISEHNRLYWYRQTLGQGPEFLTYFQNEAQLEKSRLLSDRFSAERPKGSFSTLEIQRTEQGDSAMYLCASSFPGTDTQYFGPGTRLTVL.

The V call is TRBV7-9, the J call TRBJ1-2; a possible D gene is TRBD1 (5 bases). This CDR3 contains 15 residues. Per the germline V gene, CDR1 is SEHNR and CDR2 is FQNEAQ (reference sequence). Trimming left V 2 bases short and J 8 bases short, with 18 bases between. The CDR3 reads CASSLPGSGSGGYTF. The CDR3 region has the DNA TGTGCCAGCAGCTTACCAGGGAGCGGATCGGGAGGCTACACCTTC.

CDR3 DNA sequence: TGTGCCAGCAGCCCACTAGCGGGAGGAACCACAGATACGCAGTATTTT. This gives the protein CASSPLAGGTTDTQYF. The V and J genes are TRBV3-1 and TRBJ2-3; 12 bases are a match to TRBD2. The CDR3 totals 16 residues. The germline gives CDR1 LGHDT, CDR2 YNNKEL (reference sequence). J lost 2 bases, V lost 4 bases, and 4 bases had no gene match.

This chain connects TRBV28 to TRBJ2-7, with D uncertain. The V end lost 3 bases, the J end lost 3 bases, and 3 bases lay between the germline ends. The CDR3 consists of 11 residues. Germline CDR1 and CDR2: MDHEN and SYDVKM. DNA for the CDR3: TGTGCCAGCAGTTTTATCTACGAGCAGTACTTC. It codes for CASSFIYEQYF. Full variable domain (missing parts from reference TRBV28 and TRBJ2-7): DVKVTQSSRYLVKRTGEKVFLECVQDMDHENMFWYRQDPGLGLRLIYFSYDVKMKEKGDIPEGYSVSREKKERFSLILESASTNQTSMYLCASSFIYEQYFGPGTRLTVT.

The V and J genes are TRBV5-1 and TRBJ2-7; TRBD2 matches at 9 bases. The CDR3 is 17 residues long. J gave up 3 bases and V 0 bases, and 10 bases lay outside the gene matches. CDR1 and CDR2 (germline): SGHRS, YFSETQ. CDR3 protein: CASSLAGAGGVYYEQYF. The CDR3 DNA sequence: TGCGCCAGCAGCTTGGCCGGAGCGGGAGGCGTTTACTACGAGCAGTACTTC.

CDR3 protein: CASSFLGAGGSEQFF. The CDR3 DNA reads TGTGCCAGCAGTTTTTTGGGAGCGGGAGGCAGTGAGCAGTTCTTC. The chain couples TRBV12-3 or TRBV12-4 to TRBJ2-1, with 9 bases lining up with TRBD2. Trimming at V came to 3 bases and at J to 9 bases, leaving 9 bases not matched to a gene. The CDR3 is 15 amino acids.

CDR3 nucleotides: TGTGCCAGCAGTGTCCAAGGGACTTATGAGGATCAGCCCCAGCATTTT. Translation: CASSVQGTYEDQPQHF. The gene calls are TRBV2 and TRBJ1-5, with D maybe TRBD1 (5 bases). Per the germline V gene, CDR1 is SNHLY and CDR2 is FYNNEI. Trimming removed 4 bases at V and 5 bases at J, with 18 bases between. The length of the CDR3 is 16 residues. The full variable domain, with the rest looked up from reference TRBV2 and TRBJ1-5, is EPEVTQTPSHQVTQMGQEVILRCVPISNHLYFYWYRQILGQKVEFLVSFYNNEISEKSEIFDDQFSVERPDGSNFTLKIRSTKLEDSAMYFCASSVQGTYEDQPQHFGDGTRLSIL.

CDR3 DNA sequence: TGTGCCAGCAGTCATATTCTCGGCCGGGACAGCAGCTCCTACGAGCAGTACTTC. Translating gives CASSHILGRDSSSYEQYF. The chain joins TRBV6-2 or TRBV6-3 to TRBJ2-7, with 7 nucleotides matching TRBD1. This CDR3 is 18 amino acids long. The trim removed 5 bases at V and 0 bases at J, leaving 16 bases unmatched. Germline CDR1 is MNHEY and CDR2 is SVGEGT.

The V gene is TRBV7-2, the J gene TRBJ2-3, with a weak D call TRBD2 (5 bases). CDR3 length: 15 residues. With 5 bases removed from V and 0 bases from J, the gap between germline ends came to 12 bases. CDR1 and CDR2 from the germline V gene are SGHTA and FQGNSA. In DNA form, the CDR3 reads TGTGCCAGCAGCCCCAAGGCGGGTAGCACAGATACGCAGTATTTT. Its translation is CASSPKAGSTDTQYF.

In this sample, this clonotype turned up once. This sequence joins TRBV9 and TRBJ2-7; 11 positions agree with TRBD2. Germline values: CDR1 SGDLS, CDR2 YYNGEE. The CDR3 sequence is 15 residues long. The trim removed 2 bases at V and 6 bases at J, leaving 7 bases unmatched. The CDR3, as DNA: TGTGCCAGCAGCGTCCTGACTAGCGGGATGAGCGAGCAGTACTTC. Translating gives CASSVLTSGMSEQYF.

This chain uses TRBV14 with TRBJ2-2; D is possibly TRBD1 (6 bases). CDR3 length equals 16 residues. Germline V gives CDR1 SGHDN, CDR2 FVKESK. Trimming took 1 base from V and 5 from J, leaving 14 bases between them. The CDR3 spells CASSQAWGRETGELFF. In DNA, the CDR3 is TGTGCCAGCAGCCAAGCCTGGGGGCGAGAAACCGGGGAGCTGTTTTTT. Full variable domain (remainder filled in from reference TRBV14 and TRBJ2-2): EAGVTQFPSHSVIEKGQTVTLRCDPISGHDNLYWYRRVMGKEIKFLLHFVKESKQDESGMPNNRFLAERTGGTYSTLKVQPAELEDSGVYFCASSQAWGRETGELFFGEGSRLTVL.

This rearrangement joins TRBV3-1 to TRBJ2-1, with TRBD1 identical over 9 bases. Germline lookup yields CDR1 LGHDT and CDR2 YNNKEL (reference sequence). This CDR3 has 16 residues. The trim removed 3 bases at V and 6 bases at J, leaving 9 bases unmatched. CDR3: CASSHKGGQGRNEQFF. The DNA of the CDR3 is TGTGCCAGCAGCCACAAGGGGGGACAGGGACGCAATGAGCAGTTCTTC.

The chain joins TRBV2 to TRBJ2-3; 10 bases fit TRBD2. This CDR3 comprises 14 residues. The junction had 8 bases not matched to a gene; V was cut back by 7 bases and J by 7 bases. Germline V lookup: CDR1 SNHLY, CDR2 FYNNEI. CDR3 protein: CASKEREGRNTQYF. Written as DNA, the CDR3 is TGTGCCAGCAAAGAGCGGGAGGGCCGGAATACGCAGTATTTT.

CDR3 loop: CASSLVGGESYEQYF. The CDR3 nucleotides are TGTGCCAGCAGTTTAGTCGGGGGAGAGAGCTACGAGCAGTACTTC. The chain recombines TRBV27 with TRBJ2-7; TRBD2 might be the D (6 bases). The CDR3 contains 15 residues. V was cut by 2 bases and J by 3 bases, with 14 bases left in between. The germline gives CDR1 MNHEY, CDR2 SMNVEV (reference sequence).

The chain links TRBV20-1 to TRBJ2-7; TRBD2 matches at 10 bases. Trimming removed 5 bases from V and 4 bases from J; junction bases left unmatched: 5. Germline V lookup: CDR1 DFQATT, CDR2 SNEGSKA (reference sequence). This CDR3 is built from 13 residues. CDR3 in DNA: TGCAGTGCTCGGACTAGCGGAAAATACGAGCAGTACTTC. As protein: CSARTSGKYEQYF.

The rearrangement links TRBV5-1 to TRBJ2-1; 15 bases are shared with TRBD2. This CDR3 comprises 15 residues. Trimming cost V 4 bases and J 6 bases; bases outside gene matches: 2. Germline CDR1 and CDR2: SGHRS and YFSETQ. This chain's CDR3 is CASSGTSGRSNEQFF. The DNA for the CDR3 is TGCGCCAGCAGCGGGACTAGCGGGAGGTCCAATGAGCAGTTCTTC.

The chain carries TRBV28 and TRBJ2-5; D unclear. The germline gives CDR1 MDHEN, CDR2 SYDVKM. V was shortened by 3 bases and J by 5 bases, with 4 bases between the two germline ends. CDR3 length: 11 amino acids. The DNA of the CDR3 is TGTGCCAGCAGTTTCATGGAGACCCAGTACTTC. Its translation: CASSFMETQYF.